The sample holds a few counts of the clone carrying this TCR beta chain. The data derive from a study of T cells in Graves' hyperthyroidism and ophthalmopathy. Not enrolled were patients with uncontrolled infection, other autoimmune disease, pregnancy or lactation. Amplified regions were TCR beta CDR3 sequences from RNA transcripts. HTBI primers were the set used in a first-round RT-PCR of the TCR CDR3. One entry per CDR3 protein results from TCRdb running MiXCR on the multiplex PCR reads. The sample contains 450,000 to 700,000 distinct CDR3 sequences, around 46% of which appear only once. Germline CDR1 is MNHNS and CDR2 is SASEGT. The CDR3 covers 13 residues. V was trimmed by 7 bases and J by 0 bases, leaving 10 bases between them.

V is TRBV6-1 and J is TRBJ2-7; weak D call: TRBD2 (6 bases). The source is a young woman with Graves' hyperthyroidism. The specimen was peripheral blood or thyroid tissue (not recorded which). CDR3 sequence (DNA): TGTGCCAGCACACCGGGAGACTCCTACGAGCAGTACTTC. Residues: CASTPGDSYEQYF.